This T cell receptor beta chain was sequenced in a study of cytomegalovirus exposure and HLA in healthy donors. Points on this clone: Its specificity is unknown.

V gave up 5 bases and J gave up 4 bases, with 11 bases separating them. The germline CDR1 and CDR2 sequences are LNHDA and SQIVND (reference sequence). This CDR3 spans 13 amino acids. The PCR used 60 Vbeta and 13 Jbeta primers. Some clones are missing from TCRdb's copy, which holds only in-frame ones; the method was immunoSEQ multiplex PCR. This repertoire shows 150,000 to 200,000 clones, around 77% found once; its top ten account for over 2%. Study results and limitations: There was a cluster of highly shared sequence variants that was likely a sequencing artifact.

V usage is TRBV19 and J usage is TRBJ2-5; possibly TRBD1 for D (6 bases). This TCR was recovered from a man in his 60s in good health and CMV-seronegative. Sequencing used PBMCs. CDR3 DNA sequence: TGTGCCAGTAGTTACAGGGTTGGAGAGACCCAGTACTTC. Encoded protein: CASSYRVGETQYF.